This TCR beta chain was identified during a study of blood T cell repertoires in COVID-19. Clones were read by immunoSEQ multiplex PCR, and TCRdb kept only the in-frame ones, dropping some. This sample has 130,000 to 150,000 clones, with approximately 84% found just once. What was sequenced was peripheral blood. The sequence was obtained from a human donor in a cohort sampled during active COVID-19.

DNA for the CDR3: TGCGCCAGCAGCCCCCGGGACAGGGGATCCACCGGGGAGCTGTTTTTT. This codes for CASSPRDRGSTGELFF. This chain joins TRBV4-1 and TRBJ2-2; the match to TRBD1 covers 10 bases. The CDR3 totals 16 residues. Germline trimming cut 4 bases from V and 4 bases from J; bases unmatched to any gene: 6. Germline values: CDR1 MGHRA, CDR2 YSYEKL.